This entry lists 2 T cell receptor beta chains sequenced from one sample in a study of T cell repertoires in cytomegalovirus infection. No antigens are known for them. TCRdb reanalysed the reads using MiXCR and keeps one entry per CDR3 protein. In the table there are under 150,000 distinct CDR3 sequences, around 25% of which are singletons. Source material: PBMCs, sequenced either directly or after in vitro stimulation (not recorded which). The receptors were sampled from a human donor in good health (CMV status not recorded). Some clones in this sample may be carry-over from other donors' samples.

This clonotype was seen many times. The chain couples TRBV10-3 to TRBJ1-6; the D is unclear. This CDR3 spans 17 amino acids. Germline values: CDR1 ENHRY, CDR2 SYGVKD. Trimming left V 3 bases short and J 3 bases short, with 15 bases between. The CDR3 loop reads CAISDGLGIDYNSPLHF. The DNA for the CDR3 is TGTGCCATCAGTGATGGTCTCGGCATAGACTATAATTCACCCCTCCACTTT.

This chain joins TRBV20-1 and TRBJ2-4; 9 nucleotides match TRBD1. Germline-derived CDR1 and CDR2 are DFQATT and SNEGSKA (reference sequence). With 5 bases clipped from V and 0 bases from J, the junction kept 5 bases outside the gene matches. There are 15 residues in the CDR3. The CDR3 spells CSAFRQGEAKNIQYF. The DNA of the CDR3 is TGCAGTGCTTTTAGACAGGGGGAAGCCAAAAACATTCAGTACTTC.